This T cell receptor beta chain is drawn from a study of T cell responses to AZD1222 COVID-19 vaccine. In germline, CDR1 is MNHEY, CDR2 SVGAGI. The CDR3 is 15 residues long. V dropped 6 bases and J dropped 1; count of bases not matched to a gene: 3. TCRdb's copy holds only in-frame clones and misses some; the assay was immunoSEQ multiplex PCR. The top ten clones hold roughly 26% of a sample with about 96,000 clones, roughly 90% of them seen once. Concerning this clone itself: Its antigen remains unknown.

Points from the study as a whole: Only six AZD1222 recipients tested seropositive at baseline. Females outnumbered males among donors, who were mostly white British; clonal diversity was possibly underestimated. Vaccine-associated CD4 TCRs spanned spike, dominant at 160-218 and 743-854.

The source of this sequence is an adult in good health. The material was peripheral blood, obtained on day 0 of AZD1222 vaccination. This chain links TRBV6-5 with TRBJ2-1; 10 bases match TRBD2. The CDR3 reads CASRSGLASYNEQFF. As DNA, the CDR3 is TGTGCCAGCAGGTCGGGACTAGCGTCCTACAATGAGCAGTTCTTC.